One and the same sample provided the 15 T cell receptor delta chains below, sequenced in a study of γδ T cells in repeated Plasmodium falciparum infection. Gammadelta T cells were flow-sorted from PBMC into Vgamma9/Vdelta2+ and Vdelta2-negative populations for bulk analysis. TCRdb re-called clones from the multiplex PCR reads using CATT. In the table there are over 90,000 delta-chain clones, 0.85% to 1% of which are singletons. What was sequenced was gamma-delta T cells from blood. These receptor sequences come from a pool of human donors (malaria-infected and uninfected, not separated).

The sample holds a few counts of this clone. A single base is all that separates this from a far larger clone, so a read error is likely. Different DNA sequences within this sample yield the same CDR3. The chain is built from TRDV1 and TRDJ1; 13 bases match TRDD3. Because TCRdb records no J gene, it was assigned here through a match of the DNA to germline. The V segment lost 1 base and the J segment 5 bases; nucleotides outside the gene matches: 10. The CDR3 has 18 residues. Germline-derived CDR1 and CDR2 are TSWWSYY and QGS. The CDR3 sequence is CALGEPPYWGIRTDKLIF. In DNA, the CDR3 is TGTGCTCTTGGGGAACCTCCGTACTGGGGGATACGCACTGATAAACTCATCTTT.

A note on this clone: A far bigger clonotype differs at one base, so this is likely a read error. Distinct nucleotide sequences in the sample also encode this CDR3. The chain couples TRDV1 to TRDJ1; TRDD3 matches at 12 bases. The J gene is not listed in TCRdb, so it was assigned here from a DNA match to germline. This CDR3 contains 23 residues. V lost 5 bases to trimming and J lost 5 bases; unmatched junction nucleotides: 30. Germline V gene data show CDR1 as TSWWSYY and CDR2 as QGS. CDR3 sequence reads: CALGRRVVTRKLGDTPSTDKLIF. CDR3 coding DNA: TGTGCTCTTGGGAGAAGGGTAGTTACCCGAAAACTGGGGGATACTCCCAGTACTGATAAACTCATCTTT.

This clone was observed at least ten times. A much more abundant neighbour one base away suggests this may be a read error. The same CDR3 can be traced to other DNA sequences in this sample. V usage is TRDV2 and J usage is TRDJ1; D is possibly TRDD3 (5 bases). CDR1 and CDR2 (germline): GEAIGNYY, EKD. The CDR3 loop spans 16 amino acids. V lost 4 bases, J lost 0 bases, and 17 bases lay in between. DNA of the CDR3: TGTGCCTGTGATACCCTCGGGGACCAGTACACCGATAAACTCATCTTT. It codes for CACDTLGDQYTDKLIF.

For this clone: This DNA's translation and the protein TCRdb lists, from a much larger clone, do not match at residue 14, likely due to a read error; the protein shown is translated from the DNA. The V gene is TRDV2, the J gene TRDJ1, with TRDD3 matching 13 bases. TCRdb offers no J gene call, so here the DNA was matched to germline to obtain one. V dropped 4 bases and J dropped 3; count of bases not matched to a gene: 16. CDR1 is GEAIGNYY and CDR2 is EKD in the germline V gene. The CDR3 spans 19 residues. The CDR3 DNA is TGTGCCTGTGAGCGTACTGGGGGATACGCAGGACCGTACGCCGATAAACTCATCTTT. It encodes CACERTGGYAGPYADKLIF.

Concerning this clone: TCRdb's protein, taken from a much larger clone, differs from this DNA's translation at residue 10, likely owing to a read error; the protein displayed comes from the DNA. The chain uses TRDV2 and TRDJ1; 7 bases align to TRDD3. The J gene comes from matching the DNA to germline here; TCRdb lacks it. The germline gives CDR1 GEAIGNYY, CDR2 EKD. There are 21 residues in the CDR3. V lost 0 bases to trimming and J lost 0 bases; unmatched junction nucleotides: 21. CDR3 nucleotide sequence: TGTGCCTGTGACACCAAGGCACTGGGGACCGGGCTGGACCCGTACACCGATAAACTCATCTTT. Translating it yields CACDTKALGTGLDPYTDKLIF.

As regards this clone: For this DNA, TCRdb reports the protein of a much larger clone, which diverges at residue 8, most likely from a read error; the protein presented here is translated directly from the DNA. The chain has TRDV2 and TRDJ1; 7 bases agree with TRDD3. Germline V gene sequence: CDR1 GEAIGNYY, CDR2 EKD. The CDR3 totals 17 residues. J gave up 0 bases and V 1 base, and 10 bases lay outside the gene matches. The CDR3 nucleotides are TGTGCCTGTGACACTCTGGGGGGTACAAGGAACACCGATAAACTCATCTTT. Translation gives CACDTLGGTRNTDKLIF.

Worth noting for this clone: TCRdb shows a much larger clone's protein in place of this DNA's translation, and the two differ at residue 8, likely through a read error; the protein shown is translated from the DNA. The chain uses TRDV1 and TRDJ1; D uncertain. TCRdb records no J gene; here it was assigned by comparing the DNA to germline. V was cut by 2 bases and J by 0 bases, with 19 bases left in between. The CDR3 runs 18 residues. Germline V gene lookup returns CDR1 TSWWSYY and CDR2 QGS. This CDR3 reads CALGEIAKVVPHTDKLIF. CDR3 bases: TGTGCTCTTGGGGAAATTGCTAAAGTCGTCCCCCACACCGATAAACTCATCTTT.

This clone occurred a few times. The protein TCRdb gives is from a much larger clone and does not agree with this DNA's translation at residue 5, likely a read error; the protein shown here comes from the DNA. The chain couples TRDV1 to TRDJ1; 11 positions match TRDD3. The J gene is not listed in TCRdb, so it was assigned here from a DNA match to germline. The germline CDR1 and CDR2 sequences are TSWWSYY and QGS. Germline trimming cut 4 bases from V and 0 bases from J; bases unmatched to any gene: 28. The CDR3 runs 24 residues. The CDR3 reads CALGGPPLFWPCAGGYSYTDKLIF. The CDR3 bases are TGTGCTCTTGGGGGACCACCGTTATTCTGGCCCTGTGCTGGGGGATACTCATACACCGATAAACTCATCTTT.

To note about this clone: Since a much larger clone is just one base distant, this may be a read error. The chain employs TRDV1 and TRDJ1, with unresolved D. As TCRdb names no J gene, one was assigned here on the basis of a DNA match to germline. CDR3 length: 21 amino acids. Between the trimmed V and J ends, which lost 0 bases and 0 bases, there was a span of 26 bases. Germline V lookup: CDR1 TSWWSYY, CDR2 QGS. CDR3 coding DNA: TGTGCTCTTGGGGAACTAAGGGAAGCCCGCCCGGCTACTGAGTACACCGATAAACTCATCTTT. This codes for CALGELREARPATEYTDKLIF.

With respect to this clone: Only one base separates this from a far larger clonotype, so it likely reflects a read error. Additional DNA sequences in this sample encode the identical CDR3. The chain recombines TRDV1 with TRDJ1, with D tentatively TRDD3 (5 bases). CDR3 length equals 20 residues. Germline CDR1 and CDR2: TSWWSYY and QGS. The V and J ends lost 3 bases and 0 bases respectively, with 26 bases between them. CDR3 nucleotide sequence: TGTGCTCTTGGGGACCACTACAAAAGCATACGCCCCCGGTACACCGATAAACTCATCTTT. This gives the protein CALGDHYKSIRPRYTDKLIF.

This clone was observed a handful of times. A far larger clone is a single base away, which makes a read error likely. Other DNA sequences of this sample code for an identical CDR3. The rearrangement joins TRDV2 to TRDJ1; TRDD3 matches at 8 bases. The J gene comes from matching the DNA to germline here; TCRdb lacks it. V was pared by 1 base and J by 6 bases, with 9 bases of the junction left unmatched. CDR3 length equals 15 residues. CDR1 is GEAIGNYY, CDR2 EKD, per germline. The CDR3 nucleotides read TGTGCCTGTGACACGGTGCTGGGGGAACGCTATAAACTCATCTTT. Amino acid sequence: CACDTVLGERYKLIF.

With regard to this clone: TCRdb's entry gives the protein of a much larger clone, which mismatches this DNA's translation at residue 8, likely from a read error; the protein reported here is translated from the DNA. The chain uses TRDV1 and TRDJ1; weak D call: TRDD3 (6 bases). Since TCRdb gives no J gene, matching the DNA to germline was used here to assign it. Germline V CDR1 and CDR2: TSWWSYY, QGS. Trimming removed 1 base from V and 10 bases from J, with 37 bases in between. CDR3 length: 21 amino acids. The CDR3 DNA reads as TGTGCTCTTGGGGAACGAGAGTGCCTACATTCGAACGGGGGGGAACTGCCCGGACTCATCTTT. Its protein is CALGERECLHSNGGELPGLIF.

Concerning this clone itself: The protein recorded in TCRdb matches a much larger clone and deviates from this DNA's translation at residue 18, suggesting a read error; the protein here is obtained by translating the DNA. The chain combines TRDV2 with TRDJ1; 12 positions match TRDD3. The CDR3 contains 23 residues. J gave up 3 bases and V 3 bases, and 28 bases lay outside the gene matches. CDR1 is GEAIGNYY, CDR2 EKD, per germline. Here the CDR3 DNA reads TGTGCCTGTGACCCTCGCCTCTCCTACGACGTACTGGGGGATACCCCGTACGCCGATAAACTCATCTTT. Translation gives CACDPRLSYDVLGDTPYADKLIF.

There are many counts of this clone. The protein held in TCRdb is that of a much larger clone and does not match this DNA's translation at residue 13, likely because of a read error; the protein shown is translated from the DNA. The chain has TRDV2 and TRDJ1; either TRDD2 or TRDD3 may supply D (5 bases each). The J gene, left out of TCRdb, was set here by checking the DNA against germline. This CDR3 region has 23 residues. The germline V gene encodes CDR1 GEAIGNYY and CDR2 EKD. Trimming removed 3 bases from V and 0 bases from J, with 37 bases in between. The CDR3 DNA sequence: TGTGCCTGTGACTTCCTCTCACTTTCCCAGAAGGGGGTTCCTCGGCGTTACACCGATAAACTCATCTTT. Translation gives CACDFLSLSQKGVPRRYTDKLIF.

As concerns this clone: This DNA translates differently at residue 4 from the TCRdb protein, which is that of a much larger clone; a read error is likely, and the protein shown is the DNA's own translation. The chain employs TRDV2 and TRDJ1; possibly TRDD3 for D (5 bases). The CDR3 loop spans 16 amino acids. Germline CDR1 is GEAIGNYY and CDR2 is EKD. In DNA, the CDR3 is TGTGCCTGTGGCACCGGGGTACGGGGGTGTGTCGATAAACTCATCTTT. Translation: CACGTGVRGCVDKLIF.